A single sample gave rise to the 31 T cell receptor beta chains below, sequenced in a study of immune evolution from preneoplasia to lung adenocarcinoma. Profiled with immunoSEQ multiplex PCR; TCRdb holds only in-frame clones, not every one. The sample shows around 10,000 clones, over 70% of them seen only once. The source material was FFPE normal lung tissue adjacent to the tumor. These receptors originate from a person aged 60 to 70 with lung adenocarcinoma. Some clones in this sample may be carry-over from other donors' samples.

The J gene is TRBJ1-2, the V gene TRBV19; D is uncertain. CDR1 is LNHDA and CDR2 is SQIVND in the germline V gene (reference sequence). Between the trimmed V and J ends, which lost 7 bases and 4 bases, there was a span of 16 bases. CDR3 length equals 14 residues. DNA of the CDR3: TGTGCCAGTAATTCAGGAGACTCCGCCTATGGCTACACCTTC. It specifies CASNSGDSAYGYTF. Based on the CDR3 plus reference TRBV19 and TRBJ1-2, the full variable domain is DGGITQSPKYLFRKEGQNVTLSCEQNLNHDAMYWYRQDPGQGLRLIYYSQIVNDFQKGDIAEGYSVSREKKESFPLTVTSAQKNPTAFYLCASNSGDSAYGYTFGSGTRLTVV.

The rearrangement links TRBV19 to TRBJ2-1, with 8 bases fitting TRBD2. Per germline, CDR1 LNHDA and CDR2 SQIVND (reference sequence). The ends lost 10 bases at V and 12 bases at J; junction bases unmatched: 17. CDR3 size: 14 residues. CDR3 region: CATRSGSGVSVQFF. CDR3 coding DNA: TGTGCCACCCGCAGCGGGAGTGGGGTTAGTGTGCAGTTCTTC.

The CDR3 nucleotides read TGTGCCAGCATAACCGGGACCTACACCGGGGAGCTGTTTTTT. Translated, it gives CASITGTYTGELFF. The chain recombines TRBV28 with TRBJ2-2; D possibly uses TRBD1 or TRBD2 (5 bases each). Germline V gene lookup returns CDR1 MDHEN and CDR2 SYDVKM. CDR3 size: 14 residues. The germline V and J ends were trimmed by 7 bases and 3 bases, with 12 bases remaining between them. Drawing the rest from reference TRBV28 and TRBJ2-2, the complete variable domain is DVKVTQSSRYLVKRTGEKVFLECVQDMDHENMFWYRQDPGLGLRLIYFSYDVKMKEKGDIPEGYSVSREKKERFSLILESASTNQTSMYLCASITGTYTGELFFGEGSRLTVL.

This clone was seen only a few times. The chain is built from TRBV6-1 and TRBJ1-2, with a tentative D call TRBD1 (5 bases). Germline CDR1 is MNHNS and CDR2 is SASEGT. The V end was cut by 4 bases, the J end by 6 bases, with 21 bases between. CDR3 length equals 16 residues. The CDR3: CASSVWQGQNGNGYTF. CDR3 DNA sequence: TGTGCCAGCAGTGTGTGGCAGGGTCAAAATGGGAATGGCTACACCTTC.

The chain is built from TRBV9 and TRBJ2-2, with D perhaps matching TRBD2 (6 bases). The V gene's germline CDR1 is SGDLS and CDR2 YYNGEE. Trimming pared 3 bases from V and 1 base from J, leaving 10 bases between. The CDR3 runs 15 residues. CDR3 coding DNA: TGTGCCAGCAGCGGGGTTAGCGGGAACACCGGGGAGCTGTTTTTT. Its protein product is CASSGVSGNTGELFF.

J is TRBJ2-7 and V is TRBV19, with D tentatively TRBD1 (6 bases). With 5 bases removed from V and 5 bases from J, the gap between germline ends came to 13 bases. Germline-derived CDR1 and CDR2 are LNHDA and SQIVND (reference sequence). The CDR3 totals 13 residues. The CDR3 region has the DNA TGTGCCAGTAGTCCCAGGACAGTAAACGAGCAGTACTTC. Its protein product is CASSPRTVNEQYF.

The chain links TRBV7-9 to TRBJ1-5, with a possible D match to TRBD1 (5 bases). Trimming stripped 2 bases from V and 0 bases from J, with 11 bases between. The CDR3 runs to 16 residues. CDR1 and CDR2 (germline): SEHNR, FQNEAQ (reference sequence). This CDR3 is CASSLWDGYSNQPQHF. In nucleotides, the CDR3 is TGTGCCAGCAGCTTATGGGACGGTTATAGCAATCAGCCCCAGCATTTT.

The V and J genes are TRBV5-4 and TRBJ1-1, with a possible D match to TRBD1 (6 bases). V lost 0 bases, J lost 5 bases, and 8 bases lay in between. Per the germline V gene, CDR1 is SGHNT and CDR2 is YYREEE (reference sequence). This CDR3 has 13 residues. The CDR3 nucleotides read TGTGCCAGCAGCTTGGAAAGGGGGACTGAAGCTTTCTTT. It specifies CASSLERGTEAFF.

A note on this clone: Different DNA sequences within this sample yield the same CDR3. The CDR3 protein is CASSLGAGVSTDTQYF. The CDR3, as DNA: TGTGCCAGCAGCTTGGGCGCAGGGGTTAGCACAGATACGCAGTATTTT. The rearrangement links TRBV5-4 to TRBJ2-3; D is possibly TRBD1 (6 bases). The CDR3 covers 16 residues. The germline gives CDR1 SGHNT, CDR2 YYREEE (reference sequence). V lost 0 bases, J lost 0 bases, and 11 bases lay in between.

J is TRBJ1-3 and V is TRBV5-4; a possible D gene is TRBD1 (6 bases). Germline lookup yields CDR1 SGHNT and CDR2 YYREEE (reference sequence). The CDR3 sequence is 16 residues long. V was clipped by 0 bases and J by 4 bases, with 14 bases between them. CDR3 sequence reads: CASSLAGGRGGNTIYF. For the CDR3, the DNA is TGTGCCAGCAGCTTGGCCGGTGGCAGGGGAGGAAACACCATATATTTT. The entire variable domain, with the rest obtained from reference TRBV5-4 and TRBJ1-3, is as follows: ETGVTQSPTHLIKTRGQQVTLRCSSQSGHNTVSWYQQALGQGPQFIFQYYREEENGRGNFPPRFSGLQFPNYSSELNVNALELDDSALYLCASSLAGGRGGNTIYFGEGSWLTVV.

This clone appeared a few times. The chain couples TRBV28 to TRBJ2-7; 7 nucleotides align to TRBD1. This CDR3 has 14 residues. Unmatched junction bases numbered 5, after V lost 1 base and J lost 5 bases. The germline V gene has CDR1 MDHEN and CDR2 SYDVKM. DNA for the CDR3: TGTGCCAGCAGTTTATACAGGGGAAGAGACGAGCAGTACTTC. It yields the protein CASSLYRGRDEQYF.

This chain uses TRBV5-1 with TRBJ1-1; D unclear. The CDR3 spans 12 residues. V was clipped by 0 bases and J by 7 bases, with 7 bases between them. Germline CDR1 reads SGHRS; CDR2 reads YFSETQ. The CDR3 DNA sequence: TGCGCCAGCAGCTTGGAGGGCAGTGAAGCTTTCTTT. It yields the protein CASSLEGSEAFF.

This chain links TRBV5-4 with TRBJ2-5; D not certain. The CDR3 has 11 amino acids. Germline-derived CDR1 and CDR2 are SGHNT and YYREEE (reference sequence). Between the trimmed V and J ends, which lost 2 bases and 1 base, there was a span of 0 bases. The CDR3 region has the DNA TGTGCCAGCAGCTTCCAAGAGACCCAGTACTTC. This sequence encodes CASSFQETQYF.

The rearrangement joins TRBV11-2 to TRBJ2-7, with 8 bases lining up with TRBD1. Trimming at V came to 5 bases and at J to 4 bases, leaving 7 bases not matched to a gene. The CDR3 contains 14 residues. Germline V gives CDR1 SGHAT, CDR2 FQNNGV. CDR3 coding DNA: TGTGCCAGCAGCCAGGGACAGGCAAGTTACGAGCAGTACTTC. Translating it yields CASSQGQASYEQYF.

V usage is TRBV14 and J usage is TRBJ2-7, with unresolved D. This CDR3 has 15 amino acids. Germline CDR1 and CDR2: SGHDN and FVKESK. With 6 bases removed from V and 0 bases from J, the gap between germline ends came to 15 bases. The chain's CDR3 is CASSASPPSSYEQYF. CDR3 nucleotides: TGTGCCAGCAGTGCAAGTCCACCGAGCTCCTACGAGCAGTACTTC.

The chain has TRBV28 and TRBJ2-7, with D unclear. Between the trimmed V and J ends, which lost 5 bases and 4 bases, there was a span of 9 bases. Germline V gives CDR1 MDHEN, CDR2 SYDVKM. This CDR3 is built from 12 residues. In DNA, the CDR3 is TGTGCCAGCAGTAAGCTTTTGTACGAGCAGTACTTC. Amino acid sequence: CASSKLLYEQYF.

V and J are TRBV5-8 and TRBJ1-1, with 8 bases fitting TRBD1. The V gene end was trimmed by 4 bases and the J gene end by 3 bases; junction bases not matched to a gene: 8. Germline-derived CDR1 and CDR2 are SGHTS and YDEGEE. CDR3 length: 15 residues. The DNA of the CDR3 is TGTGCCAGCAGCCCCATGACAGGGGTTGACACTGAAGCTTTCTTT. As protein: CASSPMTGVDTEAFF.

This chain connects TRBV19 to TRBJ1-2; 7 nucleotides line up with TRBD1. CDR1 is LNHDA, CDR2 SQIVND, per germline (reference sequence). V lost 3 bases, J lost 2 bases, and 6 bases stayed unmatched. The CDR3 totals 15 residues. This CDR3 is CASSMTGMKNYGYTF. The CDR3 DNA sequence: TGTGCCAGTAGTATGACAGGGATGAAGAACTATGGCTACACCTTC.

V and J are TRBV18 and TRBJ2-1, with 7 bases that match TRBD2. The CDR3 runs 17 residues. Germline loops: CDR1 KGHSH, CDR2 LQKENI. V was clipped by 0 bases and J by 3 bases; unmatched bases: 8. The CDR3 DNA is TGTGCCAGCTCACCACCGGCGGGAGTGTCGGGCTACAATGAGCAGTTCTTC. Protein sequence: CASSPPAGVSGYNEQFF.

By share, this clone ranks as medium-sized. Different DNA sequences within this sample yield the same CDR3. The gene calls are TRBV19 and TRBJ2-7, with a tentative D call TRBD1 (6 bases). The CDR3 runs 12 residues. Deletions cut 6 bases from V and 3 bases from J, with 9 bases between. Germline V gene sequence: CDR1 LNHDA, CDR2 SQIVND (reference sequence). As DNA, the CDR3 is TGTGCCAGTAGCTCGGGACACTACGAGCAGTACTTC. It specifies CASSSGHYEQYF. Full variable domain (missing parts from reference TRBV19 and TRBJ2-7): DGGITQSPKYLFRKEGQNVTLSCEQNLNHDAMYWYRQDPGQGLRLIYYSQIVNDFQKGDIAEGYSVSREKKESFPLTVTSAQKNPTAFYLCASSSGHYEQYFGPGTRLTVT.

A few counts support this clone. The rearrangement joins TRBV27 to TRBJ2-7; 11 nucleotides line up with TRBD2. Germline trimming cut 4 bases from V and 2 bases from J; bases unmatched to any gene: 1. Germline CDR1 reads MNHEY; CDR2 reads SMNVEV (reference sequence). The CDR3 is made up of 14 amino acids. The CDR3 protein is CASSYSGRAYEQYF. CDR3 DNA: TGTGCCAGCAGTTATAGCGGGAGGGCCTACGAGCAGTACTTC.

The chain combines TRBV7-2 with TRBJ2-7; D unclear. The CDR3 runs 16 residues. CDR1 and CDR2 (germline): SGHTA, FQGNSA. Trimming stripped 4 bases from V and 0 bases from J, with 16 bases between. The CDR3 protein is CASSSEPRGPSYEQYF. CDR3 bases: TGTGCCAGCAGCTCCGAACCCAGAGGACCCTCCTACGAGCAGTACTTC.

This chain links TRBV29-1 with TRBJ1-2; no clear D. Trimming removed 3 bases from V and 8 bases from J, with 19 bases in between. Germline V CDR1 and CDR2: SQVTM, ANQGSEA. The CDR3 consists of 14 residues. The CDR3 reads CSVESAVPLKGYTF. As DNA, the CDR3 is TGCAGCGTTGAGTCGGCAGTCCCCCTGAAGGGCTACACCTTC.

The gene calls are TRBV6-5 and TRBJ2-7, with D hard to call. Germline assignment: CDR1 MNHEY and CDR2 SVGAGI. Deletions cut 8 bases from V and 0 bases from J, with 17 bases between. This CDR3 is built from 15 residues. The CDR3 region has the DNA TGTGCCAGCTTTGCATACGGGTCGAGCTCCTACGAGCAGTACTTC. Translating gives CASFAYGSSSYEQYF.

V and J are TRBV6-5 and TRBJ2-7; D gene uncertain. Germline CDR1 and CDR2: MNHEY and SVGAGI. The CDR3 has 11 amino acids. V lost 4 bases, J lost 2 bases, and 3 bases lay in between. CDR3 in DNA: TGTGCCAGCAGTTGGACCTACGAGCAGTACTTC. It specifies CASSWTYEQYF.

The CDR3 spells CASSFLPQDQPQHF. For the CDR3, the DNA is TGTGCCAGCAGCTTTCTCCCTCAGGATCAGCCCCAGCATTTT. The J gene is TRBJ1-5, the V gene TRBV7-2; D remains unclear. CDR1 is SGHTA and CDR2 is FQGNSA in the germline V gene. The V gene lost 3 bases and the J gene lost 5 bases, with 11 bases spanning the gap. This CDR3 contains 14 residues.

This clone appeared a single time. The chain joins TRBV29-1 to TRBJ1-1; D call uncertain. The CDR3 spans 11 residues. CDR1 SQVTM and CDR2 ANQGSEA come from the germline V gene. Trimming cost V 5 bases and J 6 bases, with 10 bases left between them. The CDR3 DNA reads TGCAGCGTTCGGAGGGAGGCTGAAGCTTTCTTT. Translation gives CSVRREAEAFF.

The chain joins TRBV14 to TRBJ1-1, with D unclear. V was cut by 2 bases and J by 0 bases, with 4 bases left in between. The CDR3 contains 13 residues. Per the germline V gene, CDR1 is SGHDN and CDR2 is FVKESK. The CDR3 loop reads CASSQFMNTEAFF. CDR3 in DNA: TGTGCCAGCAGCCAATTTATGAACACTGAAGCTTTCTTT.

This clone was detected only a few times. The chain's CDR3 is CASRGGTDTQYF. DNA of the CDR3: TGTGCCAGCAGAGGCGGCACAGATACGCAGTATTTT. The chain combines TRBV7-2 with TRBJ2-3; no reliable D call. Germline values: CDR1 SGHTA, CDR2 FQGNSA. The CDR3 is 12 residues long. The V gene lost 6 bases and the J gene lost 1 base, with 5 bases spanning the gap.

The J gene is TRBJ1-4, the V gene TRBV2; 9 nucleotides align to TRBD1. The V gene end was trimmed by 8 bases and the J gene end by 8 bases; junction bases not matched to a gene: 9. This CDR3 has 14 residues. Germline-derived CDR1 and CDR2 are SNHLY and FYNNEI. The CDR3 DNA reads TGTGCCAGCTCTGACAGGGGGGAAGTGGAAAAACTGTTTTTT. Amino acids: CASSDRGEVEKLFF.

The chain links TRBV28 to TRBJ2-5; D is uncertain. CDR3 size: 12 residues. Germline V lookup: CDR1 MDHEN, CDR2 SYDVKM. V was shortened by 3 bases and J by 4 bases, with 6 bases between the two germline ends. The CDR3 reads CASSFFGETQYF. The CDR3 bases are TGTGCCAGCAGTTTCTTCGGAGAGACCCAGTACTTC. Using reference TRBV28 and TRBJ2-5 for the parts outside the CDR3, the full variable domain is DVKVTQSSRYLVKRTGEKVFLECVQDMDHENMFWYRQDPGLGLRLIYFSYDVKMKEKGDIPEGYSVSREKKERFSLILESASTNQTSMYLCASSFFGETQYFGPGTRLLVL.